This T cell receptor (beta chain) was captured in a study of control samples from healthy donors and cancer patients. Data came from immunoSEQ multiplex PCR; TCRdb stores just in-frame clones and leaves some out. This table holds some 120,000 clones, roughly 88% found once. CDR3 length equals 12 residues. V shed 7 bases and J shed 4 bases, with 11 bases lying between them. CDR1 and CDR2 from the germline V gene are SGDLS and YYNGEE. This clone was observed a single time. The receptor was isolated from a man in his fifties or sixties in good health. The chain uses TRBV9 and TRBJ1-1; weak D call: TRBD1 (6 bases). What was sequenced was blood. The CDR3: CASGRGGTEAFF. CDR3 sequence (DNA): TGTGCCAGCGGGAGGGGGGGCACTGAAGCTTTCTTT.